Shown below are 21 T cell receptor beta chains from a single sample sequenced in a study of blood T cell repertoires in COVID-19. The method was immunoSEQ multiplex PCR; TCRdb's version includes in-frame clones alone and lacks a portion of them. The data show under 300,000 clones, with 80% to 85% seen just once and roughly 3.2% held by the top ten. The sequencing sample was made of peripheral blood. These receptor sequences come from a woman under 30 with acute or convalescent COVID-19.

This sequence joins TRBV7-6 and TRBJ2-2; the match to TRBD2 covers 9 bases. V was clipped by 1 base and J by 0 bases; unmatched bases: 6. Germline CDR1 is SGHVS and CDR2 is FNYEAQ. The CDR3 consists of 18 residues. In nucleotides, the CDR3 is TGTGCCAGCAGCTTAGAACGGGCGGGAGGGACGAACACCGGGGAGCTGTTTTTT. It yields the protein CASSLERAGGTNTGELFF. The full variable domain, completed using reference TRBV7-6 and TRBJ2-2, is GAGVSQSPRYKVTKRGQDVALRCDPISGHVSLYWYRQALGQGPEFLTYFNYEAQQDKSGLPNDRFSAERPEGSISTLTIQRTEQRDSAMYRCASSLERAGGTNTGELFFGEGSRLTVL.

V usage is TRBV6-2 or TRBV6-3 and J usage is TRBJ2-7, with D perhaps TRBD2 (6 bases). The CDR3 has 12 residues. V lost 5 bases to trimming and J lost 2 bases, with 7 bases between them. Germline loops: CDR1 MNHEY, CDR2 SVGEGT. CDR3 protein: CASSPGAYEQYF. The DNA of the CDR3 is TGTGCCAGCAGTCCGGGGGCCTACGAGCAGTACTTC.

The chain joins TRBV2 to TRBJ1-5; D is possibly TRBD1 (5 bases). Germline V CDR1 and CDR2: SNHLY, FYNNEI. The germline V and J ends were trimmed by 8 bases and 0 bases, with 20 bases remaining between them. The CDR3 spans 17 residues. The CDR3 sequence is CASGGVRRGYSNQPQHF. CDR3 DNA sequence: TGTGCCAGCGGTGGGGTAAGAAGGGGTTATAGCAATCAGCCCCAGCATTTT. The full variable domain, completed using reference TRBV2 and TRBJ1-5, is EPEVTQTPSHQVTQMGQEVILRCVPISNHLYFYWYRQILGQKVEFLVSFYNNEISEKSEIFDDQFSVERPDGSNFTLKIRSTKLEDSAMYFCASGGVRRGYSNQPQHFGDGTRLSIL.

The chain combines TRBV5-1 with TRBJ1-6; unclear D gene. Germline V gene lookup returns CDR1 SGHRS and CDR2 YFSETQ. Trimming removed 3 bases at V and 7 bases at J, with 5 bases between. This CDR3 has 12 residues. CDR3: CASSSGNSPLHF. In DNA, the CDR3 is TGCGCCAGCAGCTCGGGGAATTCACCCCTCCACTTT.

The chain links TRBV13 to TRBJ1-4; 7 bases fit TRBD1. The CDR3 is 14 amino acids. The V gene's germline CDR1 is PRHDT and CDR2 FYEKMQ (reference sequence). With V trimmed by 5 bases and J by 5 bases, 5 bases remained unmatched. The CDR3 DNA is TGTGCCAGCAGCCTGGGACAGCCAAATGAAAAACTGTTTTTT. Translation: CASSLGQPNEKLFF. The full variable domain, its missing parts supplied by reference TRBV13 and TRBJ1-4, is AAGVIQSPRHLIKEKRETATLKCYPIPRHDTVYWYQQGPGQDPQFLISFYEKMQSDKGSIPDRFSAQQFSDYHSELNMSSLELGDSALYFCASSLGQPNEKLFFGSGTQLSVL.

The V gene is TRBV3-1 (or the pseudogene TRBV3-2), the J gene TRBJ2-1; tentative D call: TRBD2 (6 bases). The germline V gene encodes CDR1 LGHDT and CDR2 YNNKEL (reference sequence). This CDR3 has 14 residues. The ends were cut back, 6 bases at V and 13 bases at J, with 22 bases in the middle. The CDR3 protein is CASSQRASYFPQFF. The CDR3 nucleotides read TGTGCCAGCAGTCAGCGGGCTAGCTACTTTCCTCAGTTCTTC.

The rearrangement uses TRBV10-1 and TRBJ1-1, with 7 bases matching TRBD1. The CDR3 extends over 14 amino acids. V trimming: 3 bases; J trimming: 5 bases; junction bases outside the gene matches: 6. CDR1 WNHNN and CDR2 SYGVQD come from the germline V gene (reference sequence). CDR3 sequence reads: CASSERSGGTEAFF. DNA of the CDR3: TGCGCCAGCAGTGAACGGTCAGGGGGGACTGAAGCTTTCTTT.

This chain links TRBV6-5 with TRBJ2-5, with 12 nucleotides matching TRBD2. Germline CDR1 reads MNHEY; CDR2 reads SVGAGI. The CDR3 is 15 amino acids. Unmatched junction bases numbered 7, after V lost 6 bases and J lost 5 bases. Here the CDR3 DNA reads TGTGCCAGCAGCCAAACCGGGACTAGCGGGGAGACCCAGTACTTC. Translation gives CASSQTGTSGETQYF.

This chain links TRBV4-3 with TRBJ2-7; a possible D gene is TRBD2 (6 bases). CDR1 is LGHNA and CDR2 is YSLEER in the germline V gene. The CDR3 runs 15 residues. V lost 1 base, J lost 2 bases, and 12 bases lay in between. CDR3 sequence: CASSQVASVAYEQYF. CDR3 nucleotide sequence: TGCGCCAGCAGCCAAGTGGCTAGCGTAGCCTACGAGCAGTACTTC.

The J gene is TRBJ1-6, the V gene TRBV6-5, with TRBD1 matching over 7 bases. The CDR3 totals 13 residues. Germline assignment: CDR1 MNHEY and CDR2 SVGAGI. The V segment lost 6 bases and the J segment 8 bases; nucleotides outside the gene matches: 4. CDR3 nucleotide sequence: TGTGCCAGCAGCAGTACAGGGGATTCACCCCTCCACTTT. Translation: CASSSTGDSPLHF.

In its sample, this clone was seen a few times. CDR3 bases: TGTGCCAGCAGGGGCGTTCAAGAGACCCAGTACTTC. Amino acids: CASRGVQETQYF. The V and J genes are TRBV6-5 and TRBJ2-5, with D unclear. The germline V gene has CDR1 MNHEY and CDR2 SVGAGI. The CDR3 extends over 12 amino acids. V lost 6 bases and J 2 bases, leaving 7 bases between the germline ends.

This chain connects TRBV19 to TRBJ2-5; 9 bases match TRBD1. CDR1 is LNHDA, CDR2 SQIVND, per germline (reference sequence). The CDR3 runs 16 residues. Germline trimming cut 3 bases from V and 5 bases from J; bases unmatched to any gene: 10. The CDR3: CASSILEGQGGETQYF. The DNA for the CDR3 is TGTGCCAGTAGTATCTTGGAGGGACAGGGTGGGGAGACCCAGTACTTC.

This rearrangement joins TRBV30 to TRBJ1-2; TRBD1 matches 7 bases. This CDR3 is built from 16 residues. V trimming: 7 bases; J trimming: 1 base; junction bases outside the gene matches: 15. Per germline, CDR1 GTSNPN and CDR2 SVGIG (reference sequence). For the CDR3, the DNA is TGTGCCTCCTCCACCGCGACAGGGAGAGGTAACTATGGCTACACCTTC. This gives the protein CASSTATGRGNYGYTF.

This chain links TRBV5-5 with TRBJ2-7; TRBD2 aligns across 12 bases. CDR1 is SGHKS, CDR2 YYEKEE, per germline (reference sequence). The CDR3 spans 15 residues. The V segment lost 4 bases and the J segment 4 bases; nucleotides outside the gene matches: 6. The CDR3 DNA is TGTGCCAGCAGCAACTCACTAGCGGGAGGTTACGAGCAGTACTTC. This sequence encodes CASSNSLAGGYEQYF.

The chain carries TRBV24-1 and TRBJ2-2; a possible D gene is TRBD2 (6 bases). The CDR3 sequence is 14 residues long. With 11 bases removed from V and 6 bases from J, the gap between germline ends came to 18 bases. Germline loops: CDR1 KGHDR, CDR2 SFDVKD. Here the CDR3 reads CAIAGTGEAGELFF. The CDR3 DNA follows: TGTGCCATCGCCGGGACCGGGGAGGCCGGGGAGCTGTTTTTT.

The CDR3 is CASSYPGGRVNEQFF. CDR3 in DNA: TGTGCCAGCAGTTATCCGGGAGGGAGGGTTAATGAGCAGTTCTTC. This chain joins TRBV6-6 and TRBJ2-1; 8 bases align to TRBD2. Trimming cost V 3 bases and J 7 bases; bases outside gene matches: 8. The CDR3 sequence is 15 residues long. Germline V CDR1 and CDR2: MNHNY, SVGAGI (reference sequence).

V gene TRBV19 combines with J gene TRBJ1-2; the match to TRBD1 covers 9 bases. Per the germline V gene, CDR1 is LNHDA and CDR2 is SQIVND (reference sequence). The CDR3 consists of 14 residues. J gave up 8 bases and V 6 bases, and 10 bases lay outside the gene matches. CDR3 in amino acids: CASRYGTGLGGYTF. The CDR3 coding sequence is TGTGCCAGTAGATACGGGACAGGGCTTGGCGGCTACACCTTC.

The CDR3 reads CAGERIMNTEAFF. The CDR3 region has the DNA TGTGCCGGGGAGAGGATCATGAACACTGAAGCTTTCTTT. The V and J genes are TRBV6-5 and TRBJ1-1; the D is unclear. CDR3 length: 13 residues. Trimming removed 11 bases from V and 0 bases from J, with 13 bases in between. The germline gives CDR1 MNHEY, CDR2 SVGAGI.

This clone appeared once. CDR3 nucleotide sequence: TGCGCCAGCCGTCGACTACAGGGGACTGCGGAGACCCAGTACTTC. Translation gives CASRRLQGTAETQYF. The chain links TRBV5-1 to TRBJ2-5; a possible D gene is TRBD1 (7 bases). The length of the CDR3 is 15 residues. Germline CDR1 SGHRS, CDR2 YFSETQ. The V end was cut by 7 bases, the J end by 5 bases, with 21 bases between.

V is TRBV11-2 and J is TRBJ2-1; TRBD1 aligns across 7 bases. This CDR3 contains 12 residues. CDR1 is SGHAT and CDR2 is FQNNGV in the germline V gene. V trimming: 6 bases; J trimming: 8 bases; junction bases outside the gene matches: 4. The DNA of the CDR3 is TGTGCCAGCAGTTTACAGGGGTATGAGCAGTTCTTC. It encodes CASSLQGYEQFF.

The chain links TRBV11-2 to TRBJ2-1, with TRBD2 matching over 7 bases. Germline V lookup: CDR1 SGHAT, CDR2 FQNNGV. Trimming took 4 bases from V and 7 from J; bases not matched to a gene: 7. The CDR3 length is 14 residues. For the CDR3, the DNA is TGTGCCAGCAGCTCGGGACTACAACGGAATGAGCAGTTCTTC. It specifies CASSSGLQRNEQFF.